The source of this T cell receptor beta chain is a study of beta chain features in type 1 diabetes. For the study at large: The number of sorted cells examined across all samples was 107,917,701. Whole-study results and caveats: A moderate, significant TCRB CDR3 shortening appeared in type 1 diabetes across four CD4+ subsets.

This clone was recorded only once. Its antigen is unknown. cDNA synthesis used the whole RNA isolate, giving expressed TCRB sequences. Sequencing used immunoSEQ multiplex PCR; TCRdb keeps in-frame clones, though not all of them. This table holds 250,000 to 300,000 clones, around 22% found once. The CDR3 covers 15 residues. After removal of 4 bases from V and 6 bases from J, the junction contained 8 bases not matched to a gene. Germline CDR1 and CDR2: SGDLS and YYNGEE. The receptor's source is a young woman with type 1 diabetes. This chain links TRBV9 with TRBJ2-1; 9 bases map to TRBD2. The sequenced sample consisted of naive CD4+ T cells from blood. The CDR3 nucleotides are TGTGCCAGCAGCCCCTCGGGACTAGCCTCCAATGAGCAGTTCTTC. Its protein product is CASSPSGLASNEQFF.